This T cell receptor beta chain appears in the sequencing data of a study of tumor and adjacent non-tumor tissue in lung cancer. No cell sorting was done before RNA was extracted from the tissue. Germline V gene sequence: CDR1 MNHEY, CDR2 SVGEGT. The V and J ends lost 8 bases and 3 bases respectively, with 17 bases between them. The CDR3 totals 14 residues. The study's findings and limits: In normal lung, the top 100 clones were significantly more dominant than in tumor.

Note on this clonotype: The antigen remains undetermined.

TCRbeta libraries were built with three rounds of nested PCR, modified from ARM-PCR. Each CDR3 protein is one row after TCRdb ran MiXCR on the multiplex PCR reads. Of around 120,000 distinct CDR3 sequences listed, about 66% are singletons. The receptor was isolated from a man aged 25 to 40 with non-small cell lung cancer. The genes are TRBV6-2 or TRBV6-3 and TRBJ2-7; D remains ambiguous. The sample comprised lung tumor tissue. The CDR3 protein is CASGTQRRNYEQYF. CDR3 sequence (DNA): TGTGCCAGCGGCACCCAGAGACGAAACTACGAGCAGTACTTC.